Listed below are T cell receptor beta chains from one sample, sequenced in a study of T cell repertoires in cytomegalovirus infection. TCRdb recomputed calls from the reads with MiXCR, one row per CDR3 protein. The sample consists of 300,000 to 400,000 distinct CDR3 sequences, around 25% of them appearing once. For these TCRs, the target antigens are not known. The specimen comprised cultured PBMCs, sampled from culture after CMV antigen stimulation. Source of these receptors: a human donor in good health (CMV status not recorded). Some clones in this sample may be carry-over from other donors' samples. Both conserved end residues are part of each CDR3. The D gene is left open where the match is weak. Size is omitted from some rows. Given values are once, few, many or a class for expanded clones.

v_gene	j_gene	d_gene	abundance	CDR3aa	CDR3nt
TRBV2	TRBJ2-3	TRBD2	-	CASSEQPSGSTDTQYF	TGTGCCAGCAGTGAACAGCCTAGCGGTAGCACAGATACGCAGTATTTT
TRBV7-8	TRBJ1-2	-	many	CASSLGEMGYGYTF	TGTGCCAGCAGCCTTGGGGAAATGGGGTATGGCTACACCTTC
TRBV12-3/TRBV12-4	TRBJ2-2	TRBD1	few	CASSWGTGSTGELFF	TGTGCCAGCAGTTGGGGGACAGGGAGCACCGGGGAGCTGTTTTTT
TRBV7-8	TRBJ2-2	TRBD2	many	CASSFSGGRGTGELFF	TGTGCCAGCAGCTTTAGCGGAGGGAGGGGCACCGGGGAGCTGTTTTTT
TRBV6-2/TRBV6-3	TRBJ2-5	-	-	CASSYIKGPGETQYF	TGTGCCAGCAGTTACATCAAGGGCCCGGGGGAGACCCAGTACTTC
TRBV7-6	TRBJ1-5	-	few	CASSFIAGEPQHF	TGTGCCAGCAGCTTTATAGCAGGGGAGCCCCAGCATTTT
TRBV4-3	TRBJ1-3	-	-	CASSQDPGQRSGNTIYF	TGCGCCAGCAGCCAAGACCCCGGACAGCGCTCTGGAAACACCATATATTTT
TRBV18	TRBJ2-1	-	-	CASSPLGGSYNEQFF	TGTGCCAGCTCACCGCTAGGCGGGTCCTACAATGAGCAGTTCTTC
TRBV4-1	TRBJ1-6	-	-	CASSQKTAGTNSPLHF	TGCGCCAGCAGCCAAAAAACCGCCGGGACAAATTCACCCCTCCACTTT
TRBV28	TRBJ1-4	-	-	CASSTPTRPDEKLFF	TGTGCCAGCAGTACTCCGACAAGGCCGGATGAAAAACTGTTTTTT
TRBV15	TRBJ2-7	TRBD1	-	CATSRATGGRTYEQYF	TGTGCCACCAGCAGAGCGACAGGGGGTCGAACCTACGAGCAGTACTTC
TRBV12-3/TRBV12-4	TRBJ2-1	TRBD1	few	CASSRDSLVVRNNEQFF	TGTGCCAGCAGTAGGGACAGCCTTGTAGTCAGGAACAATGAGCAGTTCTTC
TRBV11-2	TRBJ2-3	-	-	CASSLTADHSVSTDTQYF	TGTGCCAGCAGCTTAACCGCGGACCATAGTGTGTCCACAGATACGCAGTATTTT
TRBV5-6	TRBJ2-1	-	-	CASSLVGDENEQFF	TGTGCCAGCAGCTTGGTAGGAGACGAGAATGAGCAGTTCTTC
TRBV6-2/TRBV6-3	TRBJ2-5	-	-	CASSYPVGSQYF	TGTGCCAGCAGTTACCCTGTCGGGTCCCAGTACTTC
TRBV7-2	TRBJ1-1	-	-	CASSDLGRAFF	TGTGCCAGCAGCGATTTGGGTAGAGCTTTCTTT
TRBV12-3/TRBV12-4	TRBJ1-2	-	few	CASSLRTTNYGYTF	TGTGCCAGCAGTTTGAGGACAACTAACTATGGCTACACCTTC
TRBV20-1	TRBJ2-1	TRBD2	-	CSALQSGTSGREGYNEQFF	TGCAGTGCTCTACAATCCGGGACTAGCGGGAGGGAAGGCTACAATGAGCAGTTCTTC
TRBV12-3/TRBV12-4	TRBJ1-2	-	few	CASSSGAHSYGYTF	TGTGCCAGCAGCTCAGGCGCCCATTCCTATGGCTACACCTTC
TRBV7-2	TRBJ1-4	-	-	CASSSPPGALFF	TGTGCCAGCAGCTCCCCCCCGGGCGCCTTGTTTTTT
TRBV24-1	TRBJ2-6	TRBD1	few	CATGQRSGANVLTF	TGTGCCACGGGACAGCGCTCTGGGGCCAACGTCCTGACTTTC
TRBV4-3	TRBJ2-5	TRBD1	-	CASSRRQGVTETQYF	TGCGCCAGCAGCCGCAGACAGGGAGTAACGGAGACCCAGTACTTC
TRBV19	TRBJ1-2	TRBD1	-	CASSTGQGDRLNYGYTF	TGTGCCAGTAGTACGGGACAGGGAGACCGACTAAACTATGGCTACACCTTC
TRBV5-5	TRBJ2-3	-	few	CASTLEAGWAGTQYF	TGTGCCAGCACCTTGGAGGCGGGATGGGCGGGTACGCAGTATTTT
TRBV28	TRBJ2-3	-	few	CASSLTGMKGYF	TGTGCCAGCAGCCTTACCGGTATGAAGGGGTATTTT
TRBV5-4	TRBJ1-1	-	-	CASSPETGNTEAFF	TGTGCCAGCAGCCCAGAGACAGGGAACACTGAAGCTTTCTTT
TRBV20-1	TRBJ2-3	TRBD1	few	CSARGQGVPSADTQYF	TGCAGTGCTAGAGGGCAGGGGGTTCCCTCAGCAGATACGCAGTATTTT
TRBV12-3/TRBV12-4	TRBJ2-2	-	-	CASTYDPAGELFF	TGTGCCAGCACTTACGATCCGGCCGGGGAGCTGTTTTTT
TRBV12-3/TRBV12-4	TRBJ2-5	TRBD2	few	CASSLGGGFLDQYF	TGTGCCAGCAGTTTGGGGGGGGGGTTCCTTGACCAGTACTTC
TRBV5-1	TRBJ2-7	-	few	CASSLEEAEQYF	TGCGCCAGCAGCTTGGAGGAGGCAGAGCAGTACTTC
TRBV15	TRBJ2-2	-	-	CATSRVGGGELFF	TGTGCCACCAGCAGAGTTGGGGGCGGGGAGCTGTTTTTT
TRBV5-8	TRBJ2-2	TRBD2	-	CASRNDPVAGGINTGELFF	TGTGCCAGCAGGAACGACCCAGTAGCGGGAGGGATCAACACCGGGGAGCTGTTTTTT
TRBV7-2	TRBJ2-3	-	many	CASSLRRLDDTDTQYF	TGTGCCAGCAGCTTAAGGAGACTAGACGACACAGATACGCAGTATTTT
TRBV7-2	TRBJ1-2	TRBD1	many	CASSVQGAGGYTF	TGTGCCAGCAGCGTACAGGGGGCTGGAGGCTACACCTTC
TRBV19	TRBJ2-2	-	-	CASSIMAEGTGELFF	TGTGCCAGTAGTATAATGGCAGAGGGCACCGGGGAGCTGTTTTTT
TRBV6-1	TRBJ1-2	TRBD1	-	CASNQRTGDGGYTF	TGTGCCAGCAACCAACGGACAGGGGACGGGGGCTACACCTTC
TRBV7-9	TRBJ2-2	-	-	CASSTGADTGELFF	TGTGCCAGCAGTACGGGGGCGGACACCGGGGAGCTGTTTTTT
TRBV7-2	TRBJ2-7	-	many	CASSLTGTSSHEQYF	TGTGCCAGCAGCTTAACCGGAACCAGCTCCCACGAGCAGTACTTC
TRBV6-6	TRBJ2-5	TRBD2	-	CASSYSGLAGQETQYF	TGTGCCAGCAGTTACTCGGGACTAGCGGGGCAAGAGACCCAGTACTTC
TRBV19	TRBJ1-1	-	-	CASSRGARVDTEAFF	TGTGCCAGTAGTCGGGGGGCCCGGGTGGACACTGAAGCTTTCTTT
TRBV6-2/TRBV6-3	TRBJ2-1	-	-	CASSHEILLNEQFF	TGTGCCAGCAGTCACGAGATTCTTCTCAATGAGCAGTTCTTC
TRBV3-1	TRBJ2-7	-	few	CASSQSLSGQSYEQYF	TGTGCCAGCAGCCAAAGTTTGTCAGGACAGTCCTACGAGCAGTACTTC
TRBV4-2	TRBJ1-6	-	-	CASSQDGGRSLHF	TGTGCCAGCAGCCAAGATGGGGGGCGGAGCCTCCACTTT
TRBV27	TRBJ1-1	-	few	CASSPSGHSKNLGAFF	TGTGCCAGCAGTCCCTCCGGACACTCGAAGAACCTTGGAGCTTTCTTT
TRBV7-8	TRBJ2-7	TRBD1	many	CASSSQVQGASYEQYF	TGTGCCAGCAGCTCCCAGGTCCAGGGGGCTTCCTACGAGCAGTACTTC
TRBV7-6	TRBJ1-4	-	few	CASSLGGSATNEKLFF	TGTGCCAGCAGCTTAGGAGGGTCTGCAACTAATGAAAAACTGTTTTTT
TRBV30	TRBJ2-1	-	-	CAWSRGLREDNEQFF	TGTGCCTGGAGCAGGGGACTGCGAGAGGACAATGAGCAGTTCTTC
TRBV4-1	TRBJ2-1	-	-	CASSQDPGKGAYNEQFF	TGCGCCAGCAGCCAAGATCCCGGCAAGGGTGCCTACAATGAGCAGTTCTTC
TRBV5-6	TRBJ1-2	-	once	CASSQSGGYTF	TGTGCCAGCAGCCAGAGTGGTGGCTACACCTTC
TRBV7-9	TRBJ2-3	-	-	CASSPFAASTDTQYF	TGTGCCAGCAGCCCTTTCGCAGCCAGCACAGATACGCAGTATTTT
TRBV28	TRBJ2-7	TRBD2	-	CASSLGQAGNNEQYF	TGTGCCAGCAGTTTAGGACAAGCGGGAAACAACGAGCAGTACTTC
TRBV7-2	TRBJ2-4	-	many	CASSLVAVGSRLKNIQYF	TGTGCCAGCAGCTTAGTGGCTGTCGGCAGTCGGCTTAAAAACATTCAGTACTTC
TRBV12-3/TRBV12-4	TRBJ2-2	-	-	CASSPRQGGRGSGELFF	TGTGCCAGCAGTCCTCGTCAGGGGGGGCGAGGGTCTGGGGAGCTGTTTTTT
TRBV28	TRBJ2-7	TRBD2	once	CASRTLLGGTTYEQYF	TGTGCCAGCAGGACCCTACTCGGCGGGACTACTTACGAGCAGTACTTC